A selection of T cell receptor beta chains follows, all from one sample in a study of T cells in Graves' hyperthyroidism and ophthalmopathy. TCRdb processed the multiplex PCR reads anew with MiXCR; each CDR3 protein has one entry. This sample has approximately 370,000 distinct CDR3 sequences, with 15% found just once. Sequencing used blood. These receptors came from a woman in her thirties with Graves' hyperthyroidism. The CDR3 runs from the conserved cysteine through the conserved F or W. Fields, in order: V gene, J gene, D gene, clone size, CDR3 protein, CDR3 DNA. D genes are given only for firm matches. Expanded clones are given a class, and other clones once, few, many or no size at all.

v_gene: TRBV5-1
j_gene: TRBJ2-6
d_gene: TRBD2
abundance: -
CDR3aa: CASSLEARVAGNPAPDYF
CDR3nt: TGCGCCAGCAGCTTGGAGGCCCGGGTAGCGGGCAACCCCGCTCCTGACTACTTC

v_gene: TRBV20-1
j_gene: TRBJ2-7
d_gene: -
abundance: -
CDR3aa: CSASGWSRLVYEQYF
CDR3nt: TGCAGTGCTAGTGGGTGGTCACGACTAGTCTACGAGCAGTACTTC

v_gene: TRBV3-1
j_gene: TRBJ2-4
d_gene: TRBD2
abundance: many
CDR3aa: CASSQVTSGKNIQYF
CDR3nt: TGTGCCAGCAGCCAAGTTACTAGCGGCAAAAACATTCAGTACTTC

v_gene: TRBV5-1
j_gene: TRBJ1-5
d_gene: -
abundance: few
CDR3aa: CASSVRPDSNQPQHF
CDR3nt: TGCGCCAGCAGTGTCAGACCGGATAGCAATCAGCCCCAGCATTTT

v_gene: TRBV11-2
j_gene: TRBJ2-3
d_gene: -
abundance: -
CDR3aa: CASSLGGLQYF
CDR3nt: TGTGCCAGCAGCTTAGGAGGGCTTCAGTATTTT

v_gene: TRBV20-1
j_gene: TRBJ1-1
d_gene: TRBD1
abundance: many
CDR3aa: CSARGTGFEAFF
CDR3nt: TGCAGTGCTAGAGGGACAGGGTTCGAAGCTTTCTTT

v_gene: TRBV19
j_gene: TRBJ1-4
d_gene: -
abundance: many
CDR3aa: CASSIVSVRNEKLFF
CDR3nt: TGTGCCAGTAGTATAGTTTCGGTGCGAAATGAAAAACTGTTTTTT

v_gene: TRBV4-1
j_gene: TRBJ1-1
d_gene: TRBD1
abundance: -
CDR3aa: CASSQKPGQGANTEAFF
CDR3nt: TGCGCCAGCAGCCAGAAACCGGGACAGGGAGCGAACACTGAAGCTTTCTTT

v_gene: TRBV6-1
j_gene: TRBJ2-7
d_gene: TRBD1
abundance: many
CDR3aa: CASSQGDTSLGEQYF
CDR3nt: TGTGCCAGCAGCCAGGGGGACACTTCTTTGGGGGAGCAGTACTTC

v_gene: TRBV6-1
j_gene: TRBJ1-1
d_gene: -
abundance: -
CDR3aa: CASSQDGTDGGRIEAFF
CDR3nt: TGTGCCAGCAGCCAAGATGGGACCGACGGGGGACGGATCGAAGCTTTCTTT

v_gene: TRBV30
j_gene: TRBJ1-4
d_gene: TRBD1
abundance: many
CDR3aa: CAWSWEGGTGPDEKLFF
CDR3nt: TGTGCCTGGAGTTGGGAGGGGGGGACAGGGCCGGATGAAAAACTGTTTTTT

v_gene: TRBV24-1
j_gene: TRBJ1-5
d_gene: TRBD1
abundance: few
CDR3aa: CATSDPKQGLVQPQHF
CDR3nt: TGTGCCACCAGTGACCCAAAACAGGGGTTGGTTCAGCCCCAGCATTTT

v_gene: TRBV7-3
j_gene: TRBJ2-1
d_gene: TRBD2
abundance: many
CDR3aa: CASSPSSGRNEQFF
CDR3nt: TGTGCCAGCAGCCCATCTAGCGGTCGCAATGAGCAGTTCTTC

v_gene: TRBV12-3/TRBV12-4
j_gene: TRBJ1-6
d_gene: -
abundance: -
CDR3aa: CASSLASDNNSPLHF
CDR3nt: TGTGCCAGCAGTTTAGCGTCCGACAACAATTCACCCCTCCACTTT

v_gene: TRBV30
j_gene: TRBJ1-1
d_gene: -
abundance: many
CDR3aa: CAWSAARDIAFF
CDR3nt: TGTGCCTGGAGTGCTGCACGGGACATAGCTTTCTTT

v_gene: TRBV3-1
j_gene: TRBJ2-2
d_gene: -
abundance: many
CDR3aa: CASSLRDTGELFF
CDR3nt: TGTGCCAGCAGCTTGAGAGACACCGGGGAGCTGTTTTTT

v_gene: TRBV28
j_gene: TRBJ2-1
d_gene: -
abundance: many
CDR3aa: CASSIQYNEQFF
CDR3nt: TGTGCCAGCAGCATACAATACAATGAGCAGTTCTTC

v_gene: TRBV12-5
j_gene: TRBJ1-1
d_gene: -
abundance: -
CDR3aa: CASGPDRNTEAFF
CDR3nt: TGTGCTAGTGGCCCGGACAGGAACACTGAAGCTTTCTTT

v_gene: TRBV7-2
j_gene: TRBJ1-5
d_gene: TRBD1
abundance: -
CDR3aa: CASSKLQGNQPQHF
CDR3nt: TGTGCCAGCAGCAAGCTACAGGGGAATCAGCCCCAGCATTTT

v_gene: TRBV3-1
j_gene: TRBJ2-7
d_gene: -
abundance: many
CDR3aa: CASSQEGPAYEQYF
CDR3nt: TGTGCCAGCAGCCAAGAGGGTCCAGCCTACGAGCAGTACTTC

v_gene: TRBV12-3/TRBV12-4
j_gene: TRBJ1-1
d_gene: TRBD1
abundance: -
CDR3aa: CASSQTGDAEAFF
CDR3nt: TGTGCCAGCAGTCAGACAGGGGACGCTGAAGCTTTCTTT

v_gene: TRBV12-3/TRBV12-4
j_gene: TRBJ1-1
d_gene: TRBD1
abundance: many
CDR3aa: CASSPDRVGRTEAFF
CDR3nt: TGTGCCAGCAGTCCGGACAGGGTCGGTAGAACTGAAGCTTTCTTT

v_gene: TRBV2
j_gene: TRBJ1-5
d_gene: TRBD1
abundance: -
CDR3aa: CASSADRDEPQHF
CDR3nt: TGTGCCAGCAGCGCTGACAGGGACGAGCCCCAGCATTTT

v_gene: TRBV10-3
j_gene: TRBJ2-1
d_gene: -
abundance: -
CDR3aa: CAISESQGGSYNEQFF
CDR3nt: TGTGCCATCAGTGAGTCGCAGGGCGGCTCCTACAATGAGCAGTTCTTC

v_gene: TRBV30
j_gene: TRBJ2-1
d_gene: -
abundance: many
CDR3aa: CAWSAWRDNEQFF
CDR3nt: TGTGCCTGGAGTGCTTGGAGGGACAATGAGCAGTTCTTC

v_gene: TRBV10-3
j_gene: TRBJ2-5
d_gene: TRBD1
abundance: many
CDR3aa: CAISYTGGQETQYF
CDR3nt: TGTGCCATCAGTTACACAGGGGGCCAAGAGACCCAGTACTTC

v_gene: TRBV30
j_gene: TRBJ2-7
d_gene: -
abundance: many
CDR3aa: CAWSGPGPSYEQYF
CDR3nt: TGTGCCTGGAGTGGACCGGGGCCATCCTACGAGCAGTACTTC

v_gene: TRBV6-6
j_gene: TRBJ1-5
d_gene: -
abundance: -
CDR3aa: CASSYPQGSQPQHF
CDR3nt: TGTGCCAGCAGTTACCCCCAGGGCAGTCAGCCCCAGCATTTT

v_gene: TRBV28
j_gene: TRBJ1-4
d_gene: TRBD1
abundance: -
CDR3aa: CAGGDSHNEKLFF
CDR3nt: TGTGCCGGGGGGGACAGCCACAATGAAAAACTGTTTTTT

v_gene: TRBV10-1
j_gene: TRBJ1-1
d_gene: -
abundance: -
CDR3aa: CASSWIQYEAFF
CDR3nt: TGCGCCAGCAGTTGGATCCAATATGAAGCTTTCTTT

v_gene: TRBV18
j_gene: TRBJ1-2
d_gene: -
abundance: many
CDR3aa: CASSLRAVGGYGYTF
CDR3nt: TGTGCCAGTTCCCTTAGGGCTGTCGGAGGCTATGGCTACACCTTC

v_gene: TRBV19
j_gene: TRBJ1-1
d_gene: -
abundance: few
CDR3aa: CASSIGRTNTEAFF
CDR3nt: TGTGCCAGTAGTATAGGGCGGACGAACACTGAAGCTTTCTTT

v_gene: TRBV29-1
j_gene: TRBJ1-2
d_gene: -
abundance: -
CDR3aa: CSVTSGEFYGYTF
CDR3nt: TGCAGCGTTACGTCCGGGGAGTTCTATGGCTACACCTTC

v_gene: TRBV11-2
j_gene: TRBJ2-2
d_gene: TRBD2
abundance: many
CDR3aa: CASSQTSGRGVDGELFF
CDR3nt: TGTGCCAGCAGTCAAACTAGCGGGAGGGGAGTTGACGGGGAGCTGTTTTTT

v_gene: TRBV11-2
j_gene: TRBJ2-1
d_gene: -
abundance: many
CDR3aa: CASSLGLAGRDEQFF
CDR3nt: TGTGCCAGCAGCTTAGGACTGGCGGGAAGGGATGAGCAGTTCTTC

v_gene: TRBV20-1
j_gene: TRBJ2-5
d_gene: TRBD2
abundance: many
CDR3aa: CSASGLAGGPETQYF
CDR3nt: TGCAGTGCTAGCGGACTAGCGGGAGGGCCAGAGACCCAGTACTTC

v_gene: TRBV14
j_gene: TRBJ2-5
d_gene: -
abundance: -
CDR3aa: CASSPRTRPAQETQYF
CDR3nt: TGTGCCAGCAGCCCACGGACTCGGCCTGCTCAAGAGACCCAGTACTTC

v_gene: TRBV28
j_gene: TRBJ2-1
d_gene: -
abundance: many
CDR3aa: CASSYLGPGPKPNEQFF
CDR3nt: TGTGCCAGCAGTTACTTAGGGCCGGGACCGAAGCCCAATGAGCAGTTCTTC

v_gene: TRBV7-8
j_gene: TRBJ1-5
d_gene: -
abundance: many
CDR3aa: CASSLGGLLNQPQHF
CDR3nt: TGTGCCAGCAGCTTAGGGGGACTCCTCAATCAGCCCCAGCATTTT

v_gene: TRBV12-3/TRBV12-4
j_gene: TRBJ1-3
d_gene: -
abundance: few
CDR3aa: CASTAGQARSTIYF
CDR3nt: TGTGCCAGCACCGCAGGCCAGGCACGAAGCACCATATATTTT